This TCR beta chain was sequenced during a study of blood T cell repertoires in COVID-19. Study as a whole: Samples came from the United States, Italy and Spain, spanning acute and convalescent COVID-19. Sources were T cells, B-cell-depleted T cells, or PBMCs; the material itself was cDNA or gDNA.

Original handling: From reference gene primer amplification, estimates of nucleated cell counts were derived. The protocol was immunoSEQ multiplex PCR, while the TCRdb copy is restricted to in-frame clones and leaves out a portion. D and trimming come from the DNA, and the V and J calls and clone size come from that table. In the table there are about 200,000 clones, around 80% of which are singletons. The V and J ends lost 2 bases and 2 bases, in that order; junction bases with no gene match: 5. CDR1 SGHNT and CDR2 YYREEE come from the germline V gene (reference sequence). This CDR3 is built from 15 residues.

The TCR originated in an older woman with acute or convalescent COVID-19. This chain uses TRBV5-4 with TRBJ1-2; 8 nucleotides line up with TRBD1. The sequencing input was peripheral blood. CDR3: CASSLPTGANYGYTF. The CDR3 DNA sequence: TGTGCCAGCAGCTTACCGACAGGGGCCAACTATGGCTACACCTTC.